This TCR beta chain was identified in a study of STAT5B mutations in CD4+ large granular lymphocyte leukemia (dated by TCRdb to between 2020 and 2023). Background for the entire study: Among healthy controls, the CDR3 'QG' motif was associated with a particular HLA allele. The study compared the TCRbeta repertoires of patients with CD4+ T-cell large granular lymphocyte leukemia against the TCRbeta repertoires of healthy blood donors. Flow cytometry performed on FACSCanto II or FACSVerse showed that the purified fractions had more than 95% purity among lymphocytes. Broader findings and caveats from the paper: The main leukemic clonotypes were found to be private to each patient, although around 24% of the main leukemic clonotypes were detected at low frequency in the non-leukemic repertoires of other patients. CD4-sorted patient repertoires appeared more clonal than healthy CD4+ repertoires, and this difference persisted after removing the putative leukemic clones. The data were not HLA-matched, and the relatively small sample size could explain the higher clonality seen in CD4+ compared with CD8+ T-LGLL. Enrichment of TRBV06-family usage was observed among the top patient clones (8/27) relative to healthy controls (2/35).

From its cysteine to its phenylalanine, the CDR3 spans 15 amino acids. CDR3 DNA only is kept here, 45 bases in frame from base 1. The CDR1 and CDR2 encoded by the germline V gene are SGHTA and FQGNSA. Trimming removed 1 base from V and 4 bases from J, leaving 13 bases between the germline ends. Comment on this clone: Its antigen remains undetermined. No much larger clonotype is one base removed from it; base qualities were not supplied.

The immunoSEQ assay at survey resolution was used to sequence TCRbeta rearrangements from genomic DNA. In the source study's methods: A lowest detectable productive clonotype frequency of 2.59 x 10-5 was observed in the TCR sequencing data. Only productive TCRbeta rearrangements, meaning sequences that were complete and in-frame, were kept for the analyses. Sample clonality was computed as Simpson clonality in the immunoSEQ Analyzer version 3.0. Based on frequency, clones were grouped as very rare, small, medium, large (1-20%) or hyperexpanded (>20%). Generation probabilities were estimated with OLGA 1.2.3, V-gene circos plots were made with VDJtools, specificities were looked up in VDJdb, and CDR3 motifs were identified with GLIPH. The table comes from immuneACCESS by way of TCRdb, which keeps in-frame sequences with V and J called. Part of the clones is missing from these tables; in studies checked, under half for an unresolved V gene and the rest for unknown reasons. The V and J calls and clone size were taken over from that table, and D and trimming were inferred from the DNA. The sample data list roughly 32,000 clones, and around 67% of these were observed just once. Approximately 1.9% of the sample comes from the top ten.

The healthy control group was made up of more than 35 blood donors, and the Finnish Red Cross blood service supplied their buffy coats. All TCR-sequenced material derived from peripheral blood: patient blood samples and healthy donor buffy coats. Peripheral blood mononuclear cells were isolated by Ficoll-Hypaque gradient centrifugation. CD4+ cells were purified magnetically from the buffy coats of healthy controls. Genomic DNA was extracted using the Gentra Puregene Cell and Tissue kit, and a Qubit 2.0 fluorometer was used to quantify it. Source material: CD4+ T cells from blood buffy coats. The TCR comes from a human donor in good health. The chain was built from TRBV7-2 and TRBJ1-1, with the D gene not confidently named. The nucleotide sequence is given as TGTGCCAGCAGCTTAGACCAGGTCGAGATCACTGAAGCTTTCTTT. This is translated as CASSLDQVEITEAFF.